This is a list of T cell receptor beta chains from one sample in a study of breast tumors, draining lymph nodes, adjacent tissues. TCRdb re-derived calls from the multiplex PCR reads in MiXCR, one entry per CDR3 protein. The table includes about 130,000 distinct CDR3 sequences, 20% detected once. The sequenced sample consisted of axillary lymph node tissue. These receptors all come from a female donor with breast cancer. Some clones in this sample may be carry-over from other donors' samples. Both conserved end residues are part of each CDR3. D genes are given only for firm matches. Size tells how often a clone was seen (once, few, many) or the class of an expanded clone, and some rows leave it out.

abundance: -
d_gene: TRBD1
v_gene: TRBV7-8
j_gene: TRBJ1-1
CDR3nt: TGTGCCAGCAGCAGACAGGGGGCGAGGAGGACTGAAGCTTTCTTT
CDR3aa: CASSRQGARRTEAFF

abundance: many
d_gene: TRBD2
v_gene: TRBV3-1
j_gene: TRBJ2-3
CDR3nt: TGTGCCAGCAGCCAAGATGTAGCGGGGGGGCGGCCAGATACGCAGTATTTT
CDR3aa: CASSQDVAGGRPDTQYF

abundance: many
d_gene: TRBD2
v_gene: TRBV6-6
j_gene: TRBJ2-1
CDR3nt: TGTGCCAGCAGGCCGGGACTAGCGACTTACAATGAGCAGTTCTTC
CDR3aa: CASRPGLATYNEQFF

abundance: many
d_gene: TRBD1
v_gene: TRBV5-8
j_gene: TRBJ2-5
CDR3nt: TGTGCCAGCAGCTTGCCCGGGACAGGGACAGAGACCCAGTACTTC
CDR3aa: CASSLPGTGTETQYF

abundance: many
d_gene: TRBD2
v_gene: TRBV12-3/TRBV12-4
j_gene: TRBJ2-3
CDR3nt: TGTGCCAGCAGTCAGCGGGGGAGCACAGATACGCAGTATTTT
CDR3aa: CASSQRGSTDTQYF

abundance: many
d_gene: TRBD2
v_gene: TRBV7-2
j_gene: TRBJ2-3
CDR3nt: TGTGCCAGCAGCCCCAGACTAGCCTCAACAGATACGCAGTATTTT
CDR3aa: CASSPRLASTDTQYF

abundance: few
d_gene: -
v_gene: TRBV6-1
j_gene: TRBJ1-4
CDR3nt: TGTGCCAGCAGTGAGGGTGACCCAATAGATGAAAAACTGTTTTTT
CDR3aa: CASSEGDPIDEKLFF

abundance: once
d_gene: TRBD2
v_gene: TRBV20-1
j_gene: TRBJ2-1
CDR3nt: TGCAGTGCTGTAACCGGGACTAACGACAATGAGCAGCTCTTC
CDR3aa: CSAVTGTNDNEQLF

abundance: many
d_gene: TRBD1
v_gene: TRBV5-4
j_gene: TRBJ2-7
CDR3nt: TGTGCCAGCAGCTTGCAGGACAGGGGGCGTTATGAGCAGTACTTC
CDR3aa: CASSLQDRGRYEQYF

abundance: many
d_gene: -
v_gene: TRBV11-3
j_gene: TRBJ2-5
CDR3nt: TGTGCCAGCAGTGGGTTGGGCGGGACCCAGTACTTC
CDR3aa: CASSGLGGTQYF

abundance: many
d_gene: -
v_gene: TRBV6-1
j_gene: TRBJ2-7
CDR3nt: TGTGCCAGCAGTGAAGCCTGGGAAAAGAGCTACGAGCAGTACTTC
CDR3aa: CASSEAWEKSYEQYF

abundance: many
d_gene: TRBD2
v_gene: TRBV7-9
j_gene: TRBJ2-1
CDR3nt: TGTGCCAGCAGCCTAGTCGGGGGGTACTACAATGAGCAGTTCTTC
CDR3aa: CASSLVGGYYNEQFF

abundance: many
d_gene: -
v_gene: TRBV10-3
j_gene: TRBJ1-6
CDR3nt: TGTGCCATCAGTGAGTCCGGGACGGTGGATTTCTCACCCCTCCACTTT
CDR3aa: CAISESGTVDFSPLHF

abundance: -
d_gene: -
v_gene: TRBV20-1
j_gene: TRBJ1-5
CDR3nt: TGCAGTGCTAGAGCAGGGTCTCAGCCCCAGCATTTT
CDR3aa: CSARAGSQPQHF

abundance: many
d_gene: TRBD2
v_gene: TRBV20-1
j_gene: TRBJ2-5
CDR3nt: TGCAGTGCGCTCCCCGGACTAGCGGAAGAGACCCAGTACTTC
CDR3aa: CSALPGLAEETQYF

abundance: few
d_gene: TRBD1
v_gene: TRBV5-4
j_gene: TRBJ2-3
CDR3nt: TGTGCCAGCAGCTCCCGGACAGGCCGTGCTAGCACAGATACGCAGTATTTT
CDR3aa: CASSSRTGRASTDTQYF